This entry is about one TCR beta chain. Per the germline V gene, CDR1 is SGHTA and CDR2 is FQGNSA. V gave up 3 bases and J gave up 3 bases, with 10 bases separating them. CDR3 length equals 14 residues. The data were produced by immunoSEQ multiplex PCR, yet TCRdb's version contains in-frame clones alone and is incomplete. The top ten hold roughly 1.5% of the sample, which has about 43,000 clones, over 85% seen once. The data stem from a study of graft-versus-host responses after intestinal transplantation. The sample in question was PBMCs, obtained around 330 days after intestinal transplant. The origin of this receptor is a human patient who received an intestinal transplant, so some T cells may come from the graft donor. This sequence joins TRBV7-2 and TRBJ2-3; tentatively, D is TRBD1 (6 bases). The CDR3 coding sequence is TGTGCCAGCAGCTTTGGGGGACAAACAGATACGCAGTATTTT. It codes for CASSFGGQTDTQYF.